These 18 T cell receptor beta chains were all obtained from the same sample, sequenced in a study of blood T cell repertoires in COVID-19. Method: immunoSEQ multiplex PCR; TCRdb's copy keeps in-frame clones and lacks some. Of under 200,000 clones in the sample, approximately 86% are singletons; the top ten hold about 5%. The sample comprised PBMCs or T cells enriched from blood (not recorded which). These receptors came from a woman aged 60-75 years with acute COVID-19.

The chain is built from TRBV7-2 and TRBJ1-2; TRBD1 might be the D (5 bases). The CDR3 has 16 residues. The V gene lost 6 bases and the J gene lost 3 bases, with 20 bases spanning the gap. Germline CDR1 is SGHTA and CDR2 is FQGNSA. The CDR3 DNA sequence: TGTGCCAGCAGTCTATCGCGGGACGCAAGGTACTATGGCTACACCTTC. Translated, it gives CASSLSRDARYYGYTF. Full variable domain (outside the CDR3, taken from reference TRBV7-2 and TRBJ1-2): GAGVSQSPSNKVTEKGKDVELRCDPISGHTALYWYRQSLGQGLEFLIYFQGNSAPDKSGLPSDRFSAERTGGSVSTLTIQRTQQEDSAVYLCASSLSRDARYYGYTFGSGTRLTVV.

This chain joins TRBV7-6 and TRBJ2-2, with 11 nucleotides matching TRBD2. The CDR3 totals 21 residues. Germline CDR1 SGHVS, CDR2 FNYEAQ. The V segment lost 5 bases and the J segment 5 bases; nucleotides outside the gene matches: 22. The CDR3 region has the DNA TGTGCCAGCAGCCGCCCAAAGAGTTTGCTAGCGGGGGGCCCAAGGACCGGGGAGCTGTTTTTT. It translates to CASSRPKSLLAGGPRTGELFF.

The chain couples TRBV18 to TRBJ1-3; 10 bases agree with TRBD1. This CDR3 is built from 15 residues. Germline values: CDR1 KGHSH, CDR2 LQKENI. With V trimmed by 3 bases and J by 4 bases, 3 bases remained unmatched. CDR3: CASSPGQGQGNTIYF. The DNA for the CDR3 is TGTGCCAGCTCACCGGGACAGGGGCAAGGAAACACCATATATTTT.

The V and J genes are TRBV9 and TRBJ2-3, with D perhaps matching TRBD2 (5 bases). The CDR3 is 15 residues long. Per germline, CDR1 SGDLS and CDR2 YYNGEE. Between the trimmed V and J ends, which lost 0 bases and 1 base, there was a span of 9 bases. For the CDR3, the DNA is TGTGCCAGCAGCGTAGTTACTAGTGGCACAGATACGCAGTATTTT. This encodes CASSVVTSGTDTQYF. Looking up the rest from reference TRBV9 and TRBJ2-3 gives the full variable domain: DSGVTQTPKHLITATGQRVTLRCSPRSGDLSVYWYQQSLDQGLQFLIQYYNGEERAKGNILERFSAQQFPDLHSELNLSSLELGDSALYFCASSVVTSGTDTQYFGPGTRLTVL.

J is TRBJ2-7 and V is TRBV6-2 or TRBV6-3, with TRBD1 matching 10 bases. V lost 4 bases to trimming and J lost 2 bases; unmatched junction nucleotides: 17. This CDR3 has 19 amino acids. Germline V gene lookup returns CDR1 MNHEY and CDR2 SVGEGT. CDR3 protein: CASSSYLNTGTGVAYEQYF. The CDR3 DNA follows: TGTGCCAGCAGTTCCTACCTCAACACCGGGACAGGGGTCGCCTACGAGCAGTACTTC.

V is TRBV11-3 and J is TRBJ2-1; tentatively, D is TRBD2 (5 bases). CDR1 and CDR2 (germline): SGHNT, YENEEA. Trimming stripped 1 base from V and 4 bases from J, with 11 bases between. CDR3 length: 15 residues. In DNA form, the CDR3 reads TGTGCCAGCAGCTTAGCCTCCGGGGTATACAATGAGCAGTTCTTC. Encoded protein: CASSLASGVYNEQFF.

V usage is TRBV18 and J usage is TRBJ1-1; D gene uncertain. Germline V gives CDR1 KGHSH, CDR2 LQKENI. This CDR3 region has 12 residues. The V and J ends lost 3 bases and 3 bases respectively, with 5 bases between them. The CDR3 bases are TGTGCCAGCTCACCCCCTGACACTGAAGCTTTCTTT. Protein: CASSPPDTEAFF.

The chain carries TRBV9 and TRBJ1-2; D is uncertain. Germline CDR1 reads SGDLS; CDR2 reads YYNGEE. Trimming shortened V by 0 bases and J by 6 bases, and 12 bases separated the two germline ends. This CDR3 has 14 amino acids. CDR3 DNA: TGTGCCAGCAGCGTAGAATTCGGAGGGAATGGCTACACCTTC. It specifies CASSVEFGGNGYTF.

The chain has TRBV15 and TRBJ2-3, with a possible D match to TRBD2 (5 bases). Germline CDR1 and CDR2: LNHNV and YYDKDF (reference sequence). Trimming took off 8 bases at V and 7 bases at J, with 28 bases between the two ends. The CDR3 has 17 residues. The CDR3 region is CATALEYIGRVVNTQYF. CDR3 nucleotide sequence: TGTGCCACCGCCCTCGAATACATAGGGAGAGTCGTCAATACGCAGTATTTT.

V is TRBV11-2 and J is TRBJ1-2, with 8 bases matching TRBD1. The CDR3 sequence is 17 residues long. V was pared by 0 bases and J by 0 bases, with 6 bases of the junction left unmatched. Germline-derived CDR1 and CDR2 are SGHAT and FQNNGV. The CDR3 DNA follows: TGTGCCAGCAGCTTAGAAACAGGGGGGGGCGCTAACTATGGCTACACCTTC. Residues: CASSLETGGGANYGYTF.

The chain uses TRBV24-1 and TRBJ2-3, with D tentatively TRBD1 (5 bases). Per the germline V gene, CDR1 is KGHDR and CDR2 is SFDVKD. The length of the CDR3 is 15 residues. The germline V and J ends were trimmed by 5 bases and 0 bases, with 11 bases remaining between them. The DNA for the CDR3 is TGTGCCACCAGTGTCGTGACAGATAGCACAGATACGCAGTATTTT. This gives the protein CATSVVTDSTDTQYF.

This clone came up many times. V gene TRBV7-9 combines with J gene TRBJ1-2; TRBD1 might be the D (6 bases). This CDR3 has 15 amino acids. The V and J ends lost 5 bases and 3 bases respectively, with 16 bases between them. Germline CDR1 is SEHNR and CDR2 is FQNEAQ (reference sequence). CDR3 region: CASSPIRDTDYGYTF. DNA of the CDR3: TGTGCCAGCAGCCCGATCCGGGACACAGACTATGGCTACACCTTC. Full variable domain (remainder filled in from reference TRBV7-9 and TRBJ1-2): DTGVSQNPRHKITKRGQNVTFRCDPISEHNRLYWYRQTLGQGPEFLTYFQNEAQLEKSRLLSDRFSAERPKGSFSTLEIQRTEQGDSAMYLCASSPIRDTDYGYTFGSGTRLTVV.

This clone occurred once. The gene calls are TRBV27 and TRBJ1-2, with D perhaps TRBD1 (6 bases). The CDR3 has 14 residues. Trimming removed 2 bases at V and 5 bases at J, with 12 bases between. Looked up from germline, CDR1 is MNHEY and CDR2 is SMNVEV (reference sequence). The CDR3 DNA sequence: TGTGCCAGCAGTTTACTTGGGCAGGGGTATGGCTACACCTTC. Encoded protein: CASSLLGQGYGYTF.

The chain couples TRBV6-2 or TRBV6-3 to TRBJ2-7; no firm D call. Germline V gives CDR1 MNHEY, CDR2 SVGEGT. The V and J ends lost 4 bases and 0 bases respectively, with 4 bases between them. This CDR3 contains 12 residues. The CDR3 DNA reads TGTGCCAGCAGTTCCTTCTCCTACGAGCAGTACGTC. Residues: CASSSFSYEQYV.

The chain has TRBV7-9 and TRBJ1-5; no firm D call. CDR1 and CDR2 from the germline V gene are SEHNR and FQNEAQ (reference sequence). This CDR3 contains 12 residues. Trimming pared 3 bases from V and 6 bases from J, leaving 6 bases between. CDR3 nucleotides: TGTGCCAGCAGCTTGGAGACTCAGCCCCAGCATTTT. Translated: CASSLETQPQHF.

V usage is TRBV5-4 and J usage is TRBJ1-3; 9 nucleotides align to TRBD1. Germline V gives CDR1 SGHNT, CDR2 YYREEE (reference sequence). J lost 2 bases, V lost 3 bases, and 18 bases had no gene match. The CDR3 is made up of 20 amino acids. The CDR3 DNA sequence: TGTGCCAGCAGCTCCTTGGGGGGACAGGGAAGAGTCCCAGCTGGAAACACCATATATTTT. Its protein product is CASSSLGGQGRVPAGNTIYF. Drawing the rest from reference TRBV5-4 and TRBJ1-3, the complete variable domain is ETGVTQSPTHLIKTRGQQVTLRCSSQSGHNTVSWYQQALGQGPQFIFQYYREEENGRGNFPPRFSGLQFPNYSSELNVNALELDDSALYLCASSSLGGQGRVPAGNTIYFGEGSWLTVV.

The CDR3 here is CASSQELGGLTEAFF. CDR3 coding DNA: TGTGCCAGCAGCCAAGAGTTAGGGGGCCTCACTGAAGCTTTCTTT. This sequence joins TRBV4-2 and TRBJ1-1; 7 bases line up with TRBD1. Germline V lookup: CDR1 LGHNA, CDR2 YNFKEQ. With 0 bases clipped from V and 4 bases from J, the junction kept 5 bases outside the gene matches. This CDR3 has 15 amino acids.

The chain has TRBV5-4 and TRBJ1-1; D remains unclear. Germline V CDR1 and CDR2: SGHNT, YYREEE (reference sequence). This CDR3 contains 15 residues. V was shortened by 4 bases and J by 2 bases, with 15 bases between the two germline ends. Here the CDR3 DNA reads TGTGCCAGCAGCCCCCGGGGAGTCCTCAACACTGAAGCTTTCTTT. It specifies CASSPRGVLNTEAFF.